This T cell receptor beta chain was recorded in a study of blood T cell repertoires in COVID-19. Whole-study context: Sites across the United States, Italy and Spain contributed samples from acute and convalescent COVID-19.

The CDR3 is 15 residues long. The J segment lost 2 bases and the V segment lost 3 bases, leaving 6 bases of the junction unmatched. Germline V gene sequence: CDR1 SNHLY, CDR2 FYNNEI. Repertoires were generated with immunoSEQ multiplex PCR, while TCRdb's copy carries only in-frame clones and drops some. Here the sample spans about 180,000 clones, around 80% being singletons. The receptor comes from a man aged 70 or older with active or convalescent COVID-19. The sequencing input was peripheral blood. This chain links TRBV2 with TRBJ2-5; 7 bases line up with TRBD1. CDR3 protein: CASSDIGGQQETQYF. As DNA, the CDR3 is TGTGCCAGCAGTGACATTGGGGGACAGCAAGAGACCCAGTACTTC.